A single sample is the source of the 26 T cell receptor beta chains below, sequenced in a study of breast tumors, draining lymph nodes, adjacent tissues. MiXCR, run by TCRdb on the multiplex PCR reads, gives a single entry per CDR3 protein. There are about 130,000 distinct CDR3 sequences in the sample; 21% occur only once, and about 2.2% lies in the top ten. The lymph nodes were axillary draining lymph nodes from breast cancer patients. Sequences were obtained from axillary lymph node tissue. Receptor source: a female donor with breast cancer. Some clones in this sample may be carry-over from other donors' samples.

V and J are TRBV20-1 and TRBJ2-5; D is possibly TRBD1 (5 bases). Per germline, CDR1 DFQATT and CDR2 SNEGSKA (reference sequence). This CDR3 is 16 amino acids long. Deletions cut 6 bases from V and 2 bases from J, with 22 bases between. The CDR3 bases are TGCAGTGCCAGTGGGGCAGGTCCTCAAAGGCAAGAGACCCAGTACTTC. Its protein product is CSASGAGPQRQETQYF.

This clonotype has ten or more counts. V gene TRBV4-2 combines with J gene TRBJ2-3; TRBD2 might be the D (6 bases). The V end lost 4 bases, the J end lost 2 bases, and 25 bases lay between the germline ends. CDR1 is LGHNA, CDR2 YNFKEQ, per germline. The CDR3 loop spans 19 amino acids. DNA for the CDR3: TGTGCCAGCAGCCGAAAGTGGGGCGTGGACGGGAGTTACACAGATACGCAGTATTTT. Amino acid sequence: CASSRKWGVDGSYTDTQYF.

This clonotype was counted at least ten times. This chain joins TRBV5-5 and TRBJ2-7; TRBD1 matches at 7 bases. Trimming cost V 0 bases and J 3 bases; bases outside gene matches: 3. The CDR3 contains 14 residues. Germline V CDR1 and CDR2: SGHKS, YYEKEE (reference sequence). CDR3 nucleotides: TGTGCCAGCAGCTTGGCGCCAGGGGGCTACGAGCAGTACTTC. It specifies CASSLAPGGYEQYF.

This CDR3 reads CASSFSPGQGYEQYF. The CDR3, as DNA: TGTGCCAGCAGTTTTTCCCCGGGACAGGGCTACGAGCAGTACTTC. The V gene is TRBV6-1, the J gene TRBJ2-7; TRBD1 matches at 9 bases. This CDR3 is built from 15 residues. Looked up from germline, CDR1 is MNHNS and CDR2 is SASEGT. V shed 5 bases, J shed 3 bases, and the junction held 8 bases outside the gene matches.

This clonotype was counted ten times or more. V usage is TRBV28 and J usage is TRBJ2-7; possible D gene TRBD2, 5 bases. The CDR3 spans 16 residues. V shed 5 bases and J shed 6 bases, with 23 bases lying between them. The germline gives CDR1 MDHEN, CDR2 SYDVKM. The CDR3 loop reads CASSPKMNSGGLEQYF. The CDR3, as DNA: TGTGCCAGCAGTCCAAAGATGAACTCTGGAGGCCTCGAGCAGTACTTC.

Comments on this clonotype: This sequence may be a read error, since a much larger clone differs from it by one base. V usage is TRBV11-3 and J usage is TRBJ2-3; no reliable D call. Germline V gene data show CDR1 as SGHNT and CDR2 as YENEEA. Trimming stripped 4 bases from V and 4 bases from J, with 6 bases between. The CDR3 runs 12 residues. CDR3 in amino acids: CASSCLSDTQYF. The CDR3 nucleotides read TGTGCCAGCAGCTGCCTTTCAGATACGCAGTATTTT.

This clonotype was counted ten times or more. The gene calls are TRBV29-1 and TRBJ2-7, with unresolved D. The germline V gene has CDR1 SQVTM and CDR2 ANQGSEA. V lost 4 bases and J lost 3, with 16 bases in between. CDR3 length: 14 amino acids. The CDR3 protein is CSVVTSFGHYEQYF. In nucleotides, the CDR3 is TGCAGCGTTGTTACCTCTTTTGGCCACTACGAGCAGTACTTC.

This clonotype was detected ten times or more. The V call is TRBV6-5, the J call TRBJ1-5, with D uncertain. Germline V gene data show CDR1 as MNHEY and CDR2 as SVGAGI. CDR3 length: 13 residues. Trimming pared 6 bases from V and 0 bases from J, leaving 6 bases between. CDR3 in DNA: TGTGCCAGCAGCCCTAATAGCAATCAGCCCCAGCATTTT. Translated, it gives CASSPNSNQPQHF.

Concerning this clonotype: A much larger clone differs by one base, so this may be a read error. The chain carries TRBV7-2 and TRBJ2-1; D call uncertain. The CDR3 loop spans 13 amino acids. Germline V gives CDR1 SGHTA, CDR2 FQGNSA. CDR3 loop: CASSLGGDNEQSF. CDR3 DNA sequence: TGTGCCAGCAGCTTGGGCGGCGACAATGAGCAGTCCTTC.

In this sample, this clonotype turned up many times. The J gene is TRBJ2-3, the V gene TRBV5-5, with D tentatively TRBD2 (5 bases). Looked up from germline, CDR1 is SGHKS and CDR2 is YYEKEE (reference sequence). V lost 6 bases and J lost 2, with 13 bases in between. This CDR3 is built from 14 residues. CDR3 region: CASKRTPNTDTQYF. Written as DNA, the CDR3 is TGTGCCAGCAAGCGGACTCCTAACACAGATACGCAGTATTTT.

This clonotype has just one count. A much larger clone is a single base away; this may be a read error. The V and J genes are TRBV6-6 and TRBJ2-1; 8 bases fit TRBD2. CDR1 MNHNY and CDR2 SVGAGI come from the germline V gene (reference sequence). The CDR3 spans 16 residues. The CDR3 nucleotides are TGTGCCGGCAGTCCGAGGTCGGGAGGGACGAACAATGAGCAGTTCTTC. Encoded protein: CAGSPRSGGTNNEQFF.

With respect to this clonotype: Its ends do not fully match the called genes, so a read error is possible. The chain combines TRBV18 with TRBJ2-1; TRBD1 is a possible D gene (6 bases). Germline V CDR1 and CDR2: KGHSH, LQKENI. CDR3 length equals 14 residues. The CDR3 nucleotides read TGTGCCAGCTTACCACGGGACAACTACAATGAGCAGTTCTTC. Amino acids: CASLPRDNYNEQFF. The full variable domain, rest sourced from reference TRBV18 and TRBJ2-1, is NAGVMQNPRHLVRRRGQEARLRCSPMKGHSHVYWYRQLPEEGLKFMVYLQKENIIDESGMPKERFSAEFPKEGPSILRIQQVVRGDSAAYFCASLPRDNYNEQFFGPGTRLTVL.

This clonotype was seen ten or more times. The final CDR3 position lacks the conserved phenylalanine or tryptophan, pointing to a likely read error. This chain joins TRBV4-2 and TRBJ2-7, with D uncertain. Trimming shortened V by 1 base and J by 0 bases, and 7 bases separated the two germline ends. CDR3 length: 14 amino acids. Germline CDR1 and CDR2: LGHNA and YNFKEQ. The CDR3 DNA sequence: TGTGCCAGCAGCCAAGGAACCTTCTCCTACGAGCAGTACCTC. This gives the protein CASSQGTFSYEQYL.

The chain is built from TRBV14 and TRBJ2-7; unclear D gene. The CDR3 length is 12 residues. Germline CDR1 is SGHDN and CDR2 is FVKESK. V was pared by 0 bases and J by 3 bases, with 3 bases between. Here the CDR3 reads CASSQDLYEQYF. The CDR3 DNA reads TGTGCCAGCAGCCAAGACCTCTACGAGCAGTACTTC.

Remarks on this clonotype: A much larger clonotype is one base distant, so this may be a read error. The chain uses TRBV6-2 or TRBV6-3 and TRBJ2-1; no definite D call. V was pared by 6 bases and J by 6 bases, with 18 bases between. CDR3 length: 15 residues. Germline V gene lookup returns CDR1 MNHEY and CDR2 SVGEGT. CDR3 in amino acids: CASSQSNTVPNEQFF. DNA of the CDR3: TGTGCCAGCAGCCAGAGTAATACAGTTCCCAATGAGCAGTTCTTC.

The genes are TRBV28 and TRBJ2-6; 8 bases are a match to TRBD1. CDR1 is MDHEN, CDR2 SYDVKM, per germline. There are 17 residues in the CDR3. V lost 2 bases and J lost 2; bases outside the gene matches: 5. This chain's CDR3 is CASSLGTGRPGANVLTF. Written as DNA, the CDR3 is TGTGCCAGCAGTTTAGGGACAGGTCGCCCTGGGGCCAACGTCCTGACTTTC.

This clonotype was detected only a few times. The genes are TRBV18 and TRBJ2-1; D ambiguous. The CDR3 sequence is 14 residues long. V gave up 6 bases and J gave up 8 bases, with 17 bases separating them. Germline values: CDR1 KGHSH, CDR2 LQKENI. This chain's CDR3 is CASSPGSPVDEQFF. The CDR3 nucleotides are TGTGCCAGCTCTCCCGGATCGCCGGTAGATGAGCAGTTCTTC. Looking up the rest from reference TRBV18 and TRBJ2-1 gives the full variable domain: NAGVMQNPRHLVRRRGQEARLRCSPMKGHSHVYWYRQLPEEGLKFMVYLQKENIIDESGMPKERFSAEFPKEGPSILRIQQVVRGDSAAYFCASSPGSPVDEQFFGPGTRLTVL.

As to this clonotype: This may stem from a read error, because a much larger clone lies one nucleotide away. The gene calls are TRBV2 and TRBJ2-1; D is perhaps TRBD1 (5 bases). Germline V gives CDR1 SNHLY, CDR2 FYNNEI. The length of the CDR3 is 12 residues. CDR3 amino acids: CASQQAPNERFF. The CDR3 DNA sequence: TGTGCCAGTCAACAGGCCCCAAATGAGCGGTTCTTC. The full variable domain, with the rest looked up from reference TRBV2 and TRBJ2-1, is EPEVTQTPSHQVTQMGQEVILRCVPISNHLYFYWYRQILGQKVEFLVSFYNNEISEKSEIFDDQFSVERPDGSNFTLKIRSTKLEDSAMYFCASQQAPNERFFGPGTRLTVL.

The rearrangement links TRBV2 to TRBJ2-4; D unclear. Germline V lookup: CDR1 SNHLY, CDR2 FYNNEI. Trimming removed 7 bases from V and 9 bases from J, with 13 bases in between. The CDR3 consists of 12 residues. CDR3 sequence reads: CASTVQAPIQYF. Here the CDR3 DNA reads TGTGCCAGCACGGTCCAGGCCCCCATTCAGTACTTC.

This clonotype was detected many times. The chain couples TRBV2 to TRBJ2-5, with D tentatively TRBD2 (6 bases). CDR3 length equals 12 residues. Trimming left V 8 bases short and J 4 bases short, with 11 bases between. From germline, CDR1 is SNHLY and CDR2 FYNNEI. CDR3 sequence: CASPAGRETQYF. The CDR3 DNA is TGTGCCAGCCCTGCGGGGAGAGAGACCCAGTACTTC.

This clonotype was recorded at least ten times. The chain joins TRBV2 to TRBJ2-5; D remains ambiguous. From germline, CDR1 is SNHLY and CDR2 FYNNEI. V lost 3 bases and J lost 3, with 11 bases in between. The CDR3 has 14 residues. In DNA form, the CDR3 reads TGTGCCAGCAGTGACGGGTCGGGCGAAGAGACCCAGTACTTC. This encodes CASSDGSGEETQYF. Complete variable domain (other parts from reference TRBV2 and TRBJ2-5): EPEVTQTPSHQVTQMGQEVILRCVPISNHLYFYWYRQILGQKVEFLVSFYNNEISEKSEIFDDQFSVERPDGSNFTLKIRSTKLEDSAMYFCASSDGSGEETQYFGPGTRLLVL.

On this clonotype: Just one base apart from a much larger clone, this may be a read error. The rearrangement joins TRBV13 to TRBJ1-4; TRBD1 aligns across 8 bases. The V segment lost 2 bases and the J segment 1 base; nucleotides outside the gene matches: 3. The CDR3 sequence is 16 residues long. Germline V CDR1 and CDR2: PRHDT, FYEKMQ (reference sequence). This CDR3 reads CASSLIGQGTNEKLFF. CDR3 sequence (DNA): TGTGCCAGCAGCTTAATAGGACAGGGAACTAATGAAAAACTGTTTTTT.

This clonotype occurred many times. This rearrangement joins TRBV12-3 or TRBV12-4 to TRBJ2-7, with a tentative D call TRBD2 (5 bases). CDR3 size: 11 residues. V lost 7 bases and J lost 3, with 7 bases in between. The CDR3 reads CASKGGYEQYF. The CDR3, as DNA: TGTGCCAGCAAAGGAGGCTACGAGCAGTACTTC.

This clonotype came up many times. V usage is TRBV20-1 and J usage is TRBJ2-4, with a possible D match to TRBD2 (6 bases). V lost 6 bases to trimming and J lost 3 bases, with 12 bases between them. The CDR3 length is 13 residues. Germline loops: CDR1 DFQATT, CDR2 SNEGSKA (reference sequence). CDR3 sequence: CSAYASDKNIQYF. In DNA, the CDR3 is TGCAGTGCCTACGCTAGCGACAAAAACATTCAGTACTTC.

Ten or more counts support this clonotype. The chain employs TRBV20-1 and TRBJ2-1; TRBD2 matches 12 bases. The CDR3 is 15 amino acids. V lost 4 bases and J lost 3; bases outside the gene matches: 4. From germline, CDR1 is DFQATT and CDR2 SNEGSKA (reference sequence). CDR3 DNA: TGCAGTGCTACCCCACTAGCGGGGGGCTACAATGAGCAGTTCTTC. It translates to CSATPLAGGYNEQFF.

This clonotype was recorded many times. This chain uses TRBV7-9 with TRBJ2-1, with 14 bases that match TRBD2. Per the germline V gene, CDR1 is SEHNR and CDR2 is FQNEAQ (reference sequence). This CDR3 contains 13 residues. Trimming cost V 11 bases and J 10 bases; bases outside gene matches: 7. This chain's CDR3 is CAGTGLAGVEQFF. The CDR3 DNA is TGTGCCGGAACGGGACTAGCGGGAGTGGAGCAGTTCTTC.